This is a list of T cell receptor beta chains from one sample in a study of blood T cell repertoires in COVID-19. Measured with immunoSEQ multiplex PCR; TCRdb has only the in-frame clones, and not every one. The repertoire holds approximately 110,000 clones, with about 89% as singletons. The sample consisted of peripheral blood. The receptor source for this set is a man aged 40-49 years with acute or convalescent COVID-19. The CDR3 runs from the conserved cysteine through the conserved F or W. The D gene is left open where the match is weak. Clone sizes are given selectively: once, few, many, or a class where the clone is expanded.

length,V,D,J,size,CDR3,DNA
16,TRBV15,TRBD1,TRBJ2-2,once,CATSIGGQGATGELFF,TGTGCCACCAGCATTGGGGGACAGGGGGCGACCGGGGAGCTGTTTTTT
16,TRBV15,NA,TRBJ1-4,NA,CATSRDHGGQREKLFF,TGTGCCACCAGCAGAGATCACGGGGGGCAACGGGAAAAACTGTTTTTT
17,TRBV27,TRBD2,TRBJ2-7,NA,CASTPQVAGVKTYEQYF,TGTGCCAGCACCCCGCAGGTAGCGGGAGTCAAAACCTACGAGCAGTACTTC
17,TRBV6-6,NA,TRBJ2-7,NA,CASSLAFGKVPGYEQYF,TGTGCCAGCAGTCTGGCCTTCGGAAAGGTACCAGGGTACGAGCAGTACTTC
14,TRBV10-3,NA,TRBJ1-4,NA,CAIREQGANEKLFF,TGTGCCATCAGGGAACAGGGAGCTAATGAAAAACTGTTTTTT
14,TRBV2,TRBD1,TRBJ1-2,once,CASSHRTGNYGYTF,TGTGCCAGCAGTCACCGGACAGGGAACTATGGCTACACCTTC
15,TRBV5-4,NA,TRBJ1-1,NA,CASNPEQQLGVEAFF,TGTGCCAGCAACCCGGAGCAACAACTGGGAGTCGAGGCTTTCTTT
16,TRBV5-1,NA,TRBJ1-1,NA,CASSLVTGKMNTEAFF,TGCGCCAGCAGCTTGGTAACAGGGAAAATGAACACTGAAGCTTTCTTT
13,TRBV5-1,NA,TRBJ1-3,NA,CASTDSSGNTIYF,TGCGCCAGCACGGACAGCTCTGGAAACACCATATATTTT
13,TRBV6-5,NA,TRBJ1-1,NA,CASSYSRRDEAFF,TGTGCCAGCAGTTACTCGAGGAGGGACGAAGCTTTCTTT
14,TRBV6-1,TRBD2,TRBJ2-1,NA,CASSELAGVDEQFF,TGTGCCAGCAGTGAACTAGCGGGAGTTGATGAGCAGTTCTTC
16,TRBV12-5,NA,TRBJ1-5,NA,CASGSSPGYSNQPQHF,TGTGCTAGTGGTTCCTCCCCGGGGTATAGCAATCAGCCCCAGCATTTT
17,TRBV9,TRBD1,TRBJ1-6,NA,CASSLSTGYSYNSPLHF,TGTGCCAGCAGCTTATCGACAGGGTACTCCTATAATTCACCCCTCCACTTT
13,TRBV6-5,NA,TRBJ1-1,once,CASNQGGNTEAFF,TGTGCCAGCAATCAGGGAGGTAACACTGAAGCTTTCTTT
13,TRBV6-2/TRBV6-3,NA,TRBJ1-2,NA,CASSPRLTYGYTF,TGTGCCAGCAGTCCCAGACTCACCTATGGCTACACCTTC
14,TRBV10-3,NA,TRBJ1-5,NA,CAISAGIPNQPQHF,TGTGCCATCAGCGCCGGGATTCCCAATCAGCCCCAGCATTTT
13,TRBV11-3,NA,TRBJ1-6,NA,CASSSGSNSPLHF,TGTGCCAGCAGCTCGGGATCCAATTCACCCCTCCACTTT
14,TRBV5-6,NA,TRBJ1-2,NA,CASSLQGSNYGYTF,TGTGCCAGCAGCTTGCAGGGAAGTAACTATGGCTACACCTTC
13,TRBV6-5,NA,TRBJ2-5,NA,CASRGQWQETQYF,TGTGCCAGCAGGGGCCAGTGGCAAGAGACCCAGTACTTC
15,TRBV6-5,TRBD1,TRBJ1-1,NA,CASSYSGTVSTEAFF,TGTGCCAGCAGTTACTCCGGGACAGTATCCACTGAAGCTTTCTTT
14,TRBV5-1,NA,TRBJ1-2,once,CASSLAGGTEGYTF,TGCGCCAGCAGCTTGGCGGGTGGCACGGAGGGCTACACCTTC
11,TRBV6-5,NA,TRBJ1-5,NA,CASSSNQPQHF,TGTGCCAGCAGTTCAAATCAGCCCCAGCATTTT
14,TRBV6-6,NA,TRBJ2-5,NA,CASSYLRDGETQYF,TGTGCCAGCAGTTACCTCAGGGATGGGGAGACCCAGTACTTC
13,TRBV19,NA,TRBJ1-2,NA,CASSNEGGLGYTF,TGTGCCAGTAGTAACGAAGGGGGTCTGGGCTACACCTTC
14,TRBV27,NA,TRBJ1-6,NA,CASSLALLEAPLHF,TGTGCCAGCAGTTTAGCACTCCTAGAAGCACCCCTCCACTTT